The 4 T cell receptor beta chains below all came from one sample that was sequenced in a study of cytomegalovirus exposure and HLA in healthy donors. A multiplex PCR was run with 60 Vbeta primers and 13 Jbeta primers. Sequencing used immunoSEQ multiplex PCR; TCRdb keeps in-frame clones, though not all of them. The data show around 54,000 clones, less than 85% seen once. Sequencing input: PBMCs. These receptors were collected from a man aged 25 to 40 in good health and CMV-seropositive.

V gene TRBV19 combines with J gene TRBJ1-6; no reliable D call. The CDR3 length is 13 residues. V was shortened by 8 bases and J by 2 bases, with 7 bases between the two germline ends. CDR1 and CDR2 (germline): LNHDA, SQIVND (reference sequence). The CDR3 protein is CASRVTYNSPLHF. CDR3 coding DNA: TGTGCCAGTCGGGTGACCTATAATTCACCCCTCCACTTT.

CDR3 sequence: CASSLRTGNGYTF. CDR3 DNA: TGTGCCAGCAGCTTAAGGACAGGGAATGGCTACACCTTC. The chain recombines TRBV7-8 with TRBJ1-2; 8 bases are shared with TRBD1. The trim removed 2 bases at V and 6 bases at J, leaving 2 bases unmatched. The germline CDR1 and CDR2 sequences are SGHVS and FQNEAQ. The CDR3 consists of 13 residues.

The rearrangement uses TRBV7-8 and TRBJ2-1; 10 bases agree with TRBD2. The length of the CDR3 is 15 residues. After removal of 0 bases from V and 8 bases from J, the junction contained 4 bases not matched to a gene. Germline loops: CDR1 SGHVS, CDR2 FQNEAQ. The CDR3 DNA is TGTGCCAGCAGCTTAGCGTTGCTAGCGGGGGATGAGCAGTTCTTC. As protein: CASSLALLAGDEQFF.

The V and J genes are TRBV19 and TRBJ1-6; D gene ambiguous. The V and J ends lost 7 bases and 9 bases respectively, with 10 bases between them. This CDR3 is built from 12 residues. CDR1 LNHDA and CDR2 SQIVND come from the germline V gene (reference sequence). CDR3 coding DNA: TGTGCCAGTACGGGTTCTCTTTCACCCCTCCACTTT. Its translation is CASTGSLSPLHF.